A selection of T cell receptor beta chains follows, all from one sample in a study of blood T cell repertoires in COVID-19. Repertoires were generated with immunoSEQ multiplex PCR, while TCRdb's copy carries only in-frame clones and drops some. The sample shows 50,000 to 75,000 clones, around 80% of them seen only once. Sequenced input: peripheral blood. These receptors came from a man aged 55-75 years with acute or convalescent COVID-19. Both conserved end residues are part of each CDR3. D genes are given only for firm matches. Clone size, where shown, is once, few, many, or a class for clones that have expanded.

abundance	d_gene	j_gene	v_gene	CDR3aa	CDR3nt
NA	NA	TRBJ2-3	TRBV11-2	CASSLARATDTQYF	TGTGCCAGCAGCTTAGCCAGGGCCACAGATACGCAGTATTTT
NA	NA	TRBJ2-1	TRBV6-8	CASSLNEQFF	TGTGCCAGCAGTCTCAATGAGCAGTTCTTC
NA	TRBD1	TRBJ2-4	TRBV27	CASSDRGAKNIQYF	TGTGCCAGCAGTGACAGGGGGGCCAAAAACATTCAGTACTTC
NA	NA	TRBJ1-2	TRBV2	CASSFTGSYGYTF	TGTGCCAGCAGTTTCACAGGGAGCTATGGCTACACCTTC
NA	TRBD1	TRBJ2-1	TRBV2	CASKPGQGNNEQFF	TGTGCCAGCAAGCCGGGACAGGGCAACAATGAGCAGTTCTTC
NA	NA	TRBJ1-5	TRBV6-2/TRBV6-3	CASSQSRGSNQPQHF	TGTGCCAGCAGTCAGTCAAGGGGCAGCAATCAGCCCCAGCATTTT
NA	NA	TRBJ2-1	TRBV2	CASSFGSLYNEQFF	TGTGCCAGCAGTTTTGGCAGTTTATACAATGAGCAGTTCTTC
NA	NA	TRBJ2-2	TRBV10-3	CAISRGGQTNTGELFF	TGTGCCATCAGCCGGGGCGGACAGACGAACACCGGGGAGCTGTTTTTT
NA	NA	TRBJ2-1	TRBV10-3	CAISDERAGVNEQFF	TGTGCCATCAGCGACGAGAGAGCAGGGGTGAATGAGCAGTTCTTC
NA	TRBD2	TRBJ2-3	TRBV3-1/TRBV3-2	CASSQEASGRPDTQYF	TGTGCCAGCAGCCAAGAGGCTAGCGGGAGACCTGATACGCAGTATTTT
NA	NA	TRBJ1-1	TRBV6-5	CASRNPPGGAFF	TGTGCCAGCAGAAACCCCCCCGGGGGAGCTTTCTTT
NA	TRBD1	TRBJ2-2	TRBV5-1	CASSLTGGTGELFF	TGCGCCAGCAGCTTGACAGGGGGGACCGGGGAGCTGTTTTTT
NA	NA	TRBJ2-7	TRBV18	CASSPSLTQGSTYEQYF	TGTGCCAGCTCACCGTCGTTGACACAGGGATCCACCTACGAGCAGTACTTC
NA	TRBD1	TRBJ2-7	TRBV6-6	CASSYTGQASYEQYF	TGTGCCAGCAGTTACACGGGACAGGCTTCCTACGAGCAGTACTTC
NA	TRBD1	TRBJ1-5	TRBV6-6	CASGITGTGFRQPQHF	TGTGCCAGCGGGATTACCGGGACAGGATTTAGACAGCCCCAGCATTTT
once	NA	TRBJ2-1	TRBV3-1/TRBV3-2	CASSLRTPNSYNEQFF	TGTGCCAGCAGCCTTCGGACTCCTAATTCCTACAATGAGCAGTTCTTC
NA	TRBD2	TRBJ2-7	TRBV30	CAWTQGLADPREYF	TGTGCCTGGACTCAAGGACTAGCGGATCCAAGAGAGTACTTC
NA	NA	TRBJ2-3	TRBV11-3	CASSSRREADTQYF	TGTGCCAGCAGCTCCCGTAGAGAGGCAGATACGCAGTATTTT
NA	TRBD2	TRBJ2-3	TRBV19	CASADTPGGDTQYF	TGTGCCAGCGCGGACACTCCGGGGGGGGATACGCAGTATTTT
NA	TRBD1	TRBJ2-3	TRBV19	CASSGEGQSTDTQYF	TGTGCCAGTAGTGGAGAGGGACAGAGCACAGATACGCAGTATTTT
NA	TRBD1	TRBJ2-3	TRBV4-1	CASSSGTDSTDTQYF	TGCGCCAGCAGTTCCGGGACAGACAGCACAGATACGCAGTATTTT
NA	NA	TRBJ1-1	TRBV7-9	CASSVMNTEAFF	TGTGCCAGCAGCGTAATGAACACTGAAGCTTTCTTT
NA	TRBD2	TRBJ2-1	TRBV6-2/TRBV6-3	CASSYRGGRAYNEQFF	TGTGCCAGCAGTTACCGAGGCGGGAGGGCCTACAATGAGCAGTTCTTC
NA	TRBD1	TRBJ2-7	TRBV5-4	CASSYPGQGTYEQYF	TGTGCCAGCAGCTATCCGGGACAGGGGACCTACGAGCAGTACTTC
NA	TRBD2	TRBJ2-1	TRBV19	CASSIGGLEGDEQFF	TGTGCCAGTAGTATAGGGGGACTAGAAGGCGATGAGCAGTTCTTC
NA	NA	TRBJ1-1	TRBV30	CAWSVGGDTEAFF	TGTGCCTGGAGTGTTGGAGGGGACACTGAAGCTTTCTTT
NA	NA	TRBJ2-3	TRBV20-1	CSASGGQGPTDTQYF	TGCAGTGCTAGTGGTGGCCAGGGTCCCACAGATACGCAGTATTTT
NA	NA	TRBJ1-5	TRBV7-2	CASTLTGRVEPQHF	TGTGCCAGCACCCTTACAGGGAGGGTTGAGCCCCAGCATTTT
NA	NA	TRBJ2-7	TRBV7-8	CASSLAGDIYEQYF	TGTGCCAGCAGCTTAGCAGGGGATATCTACGAGCAGTACTTC
NA	NA	TRBJ1-2	TRBV5-1	CASSLGEFYNYGYTF	TGCGCCAGCAGCTTGGGGGAGTTCTACAACTATGGCTACACCTTC
NA	NA	TRBJ2-3	TRBV7-2	CASSLAPSSTDTQYF	TGTGCCAGCAGCTTAGCCCCCTCCAGCACAGATACGCAGTATTTT
once	TRBD2	TRBJ2-1	TRBV7-6	CASSRRQAGGSSYNEQFF	TGTGCCAGCAGCAGGCGCCAAGCGGGAGGGAGCTCCTACAATGAGCAGTTCTTC
NA	NA	TRBJ1-2	TRBV29-1	CSVEKVWGDGYTF	TGCAGCGTTGAAAAGGTTTGGGGGGATGGCTACACCTTC
few	NA	TRBJ2-1	TRBV2	CASLTANEQFF	TGTGCCAGCTTGACAGCCAATGAGCAGTTCTTC
NA	NA	TRBJ2-3	TRBV7-2	CASSLRSLSTDTQYF	TGTGCCAGCAGCTTGCGGAGTCTAAGCACAGATACGCAGTATTTT